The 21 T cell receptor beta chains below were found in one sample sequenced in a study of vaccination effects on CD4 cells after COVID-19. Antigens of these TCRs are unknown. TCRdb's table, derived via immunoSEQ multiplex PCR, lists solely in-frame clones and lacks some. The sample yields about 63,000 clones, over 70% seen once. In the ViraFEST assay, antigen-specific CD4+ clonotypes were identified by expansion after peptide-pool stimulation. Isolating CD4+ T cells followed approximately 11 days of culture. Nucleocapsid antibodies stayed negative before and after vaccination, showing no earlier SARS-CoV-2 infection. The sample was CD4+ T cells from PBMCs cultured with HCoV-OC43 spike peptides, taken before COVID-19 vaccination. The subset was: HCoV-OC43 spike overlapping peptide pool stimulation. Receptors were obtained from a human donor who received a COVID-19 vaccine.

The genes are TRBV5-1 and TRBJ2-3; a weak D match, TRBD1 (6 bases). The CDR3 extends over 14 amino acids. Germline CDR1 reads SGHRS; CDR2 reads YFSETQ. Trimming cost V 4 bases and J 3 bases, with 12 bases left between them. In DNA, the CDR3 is TGCGCCAGCAGCCAACAGGGAGTGACAGATACGCAGTATTTT. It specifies CASSQQGVTDTQYF. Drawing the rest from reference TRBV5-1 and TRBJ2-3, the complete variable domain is KAGVTQTPRYLIKTRGQQVTLSCSPISGHRSVSWYQQTPGQGLQFLFEYFSETQRNKGNFPGRFSGRQFSNSRSEMNVSTLELGDSALYLCASSQQGVTDTQYFGPGTRLTVL.

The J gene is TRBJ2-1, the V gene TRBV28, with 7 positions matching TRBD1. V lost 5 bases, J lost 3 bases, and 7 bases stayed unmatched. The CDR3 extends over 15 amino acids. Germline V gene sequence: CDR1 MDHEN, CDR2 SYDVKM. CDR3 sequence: CASSGSGTVYNEQFF. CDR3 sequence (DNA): TGTGCCAGCAGTGGATCCGGGACAGTCTACAATGAGCAGTTCTTC.

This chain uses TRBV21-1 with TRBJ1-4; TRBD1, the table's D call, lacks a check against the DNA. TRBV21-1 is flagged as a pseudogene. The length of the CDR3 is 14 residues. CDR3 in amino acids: CASNTRDRSEKLFF. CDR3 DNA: TGTGCCAGCAATACCCGGGACAGGTCCGAAAAACTGTTTTTT.

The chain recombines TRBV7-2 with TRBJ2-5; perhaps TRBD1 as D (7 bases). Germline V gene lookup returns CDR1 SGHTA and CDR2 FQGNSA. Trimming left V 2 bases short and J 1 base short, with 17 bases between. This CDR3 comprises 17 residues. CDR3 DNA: TGTGCCAGCAGCTTACAATCGGTGCAGGGGGGCCAAGAGACCCAGTACTTC. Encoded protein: CASSLQSVQGGQETQYF.

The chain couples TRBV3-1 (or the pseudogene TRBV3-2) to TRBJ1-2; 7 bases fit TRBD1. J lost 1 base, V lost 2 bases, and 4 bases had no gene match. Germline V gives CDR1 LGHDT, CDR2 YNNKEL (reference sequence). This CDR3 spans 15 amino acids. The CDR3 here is CASSQQGGVNYGYTF. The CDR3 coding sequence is TGTGCCAGCAGCCAACAGGGGGGAGTTAACTATGGCTACACCTTC.

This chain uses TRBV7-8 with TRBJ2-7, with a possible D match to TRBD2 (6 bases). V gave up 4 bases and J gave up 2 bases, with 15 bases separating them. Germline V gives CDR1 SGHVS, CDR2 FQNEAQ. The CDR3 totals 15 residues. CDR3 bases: TGTGCCAGCAGCTCCCAGGCAGGGAGGACCTACGAGCAGTACGTC. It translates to CASSSQAGRTYEQYV.

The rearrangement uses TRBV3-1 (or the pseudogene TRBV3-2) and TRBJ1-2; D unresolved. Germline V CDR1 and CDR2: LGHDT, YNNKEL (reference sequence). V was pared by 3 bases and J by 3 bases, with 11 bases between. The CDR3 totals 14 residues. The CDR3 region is CASSQGGLHYGYTF. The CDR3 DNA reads TGTGCCAGCAGCCAGGGAGGGCTTCACTATGGCTACACCTTC.

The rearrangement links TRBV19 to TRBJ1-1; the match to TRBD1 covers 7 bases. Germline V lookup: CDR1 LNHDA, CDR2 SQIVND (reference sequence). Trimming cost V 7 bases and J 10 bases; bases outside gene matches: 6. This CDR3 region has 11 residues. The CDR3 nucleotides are TGTGCCAGTATTGTACAGGGGCGAGCTTTCTTT. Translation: CASIVQGRAFF. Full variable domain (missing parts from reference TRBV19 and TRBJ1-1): DGGITQSPKYLFRKEGQNVTLSCEQNLNHDAMYWYRQDPGQGLRLIYYSQIVNDFQKGDIAEGYSVSREKKESFPLTVTSAQKNPTAFYLCASIVQGRAFFGQGTRLTVV.

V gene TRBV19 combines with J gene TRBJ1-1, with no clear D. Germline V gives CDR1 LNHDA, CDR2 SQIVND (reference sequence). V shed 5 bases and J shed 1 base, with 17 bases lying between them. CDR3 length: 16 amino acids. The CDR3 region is CASSAGGYLANTEAFF. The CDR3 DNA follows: TGTGCCAGTAGTGCGGGCGGCTACTTAGCGAACACTGAAGCTTTCTTT.

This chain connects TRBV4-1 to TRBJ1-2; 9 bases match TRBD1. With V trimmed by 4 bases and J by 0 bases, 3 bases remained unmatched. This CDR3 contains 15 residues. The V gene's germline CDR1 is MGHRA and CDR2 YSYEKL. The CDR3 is CASSLGQGPNYGYTF. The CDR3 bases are TGCGCCAGCAGCCTGGGACAGGGTCCTAACTATGGCTACACCTTC.

CDR3 nucleotides: TGTGCCAGCACCCGGGACAGTATGAACACTGAAGCTTTCTTT. The encoded protein is CASTRDSMNTEAFF. The gene calls are TRBV2 and TRBJ1-1, with 7 bases identical to TRBD1. Germline V lookup: CDR1 SNHLY, CDR2 FYNNEI. The CDR3 contains 14 residues. With V trimmed by 7 bases and J by 0 bases, 5 bases remained unmatched.

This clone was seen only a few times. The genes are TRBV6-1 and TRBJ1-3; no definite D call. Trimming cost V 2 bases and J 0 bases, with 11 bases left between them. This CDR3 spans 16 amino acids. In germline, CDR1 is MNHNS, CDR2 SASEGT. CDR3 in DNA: TGTGCCAGCAGTGAACAGGCCAGTGACTCTGGAAACACCATATATTTT. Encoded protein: CASSEQASDSGNTIYF.

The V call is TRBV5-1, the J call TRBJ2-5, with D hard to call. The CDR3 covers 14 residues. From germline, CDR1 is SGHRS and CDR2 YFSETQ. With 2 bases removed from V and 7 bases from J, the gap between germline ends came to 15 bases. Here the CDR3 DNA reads TGCGCCAGCAGCTTAAGGCCCCCCCAGGCGACCCAGTACTTC. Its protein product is CASSLRPPQATQYF.

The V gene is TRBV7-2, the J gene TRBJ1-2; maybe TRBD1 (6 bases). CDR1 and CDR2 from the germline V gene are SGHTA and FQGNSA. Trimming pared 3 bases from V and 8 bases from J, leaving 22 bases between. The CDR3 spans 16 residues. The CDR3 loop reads CASSLPATGLEGGYTF. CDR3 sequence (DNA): TGTGCCAGCAGCTTGCCCGCGACAGGACTCGAAGGGGGCTACACCTTC.

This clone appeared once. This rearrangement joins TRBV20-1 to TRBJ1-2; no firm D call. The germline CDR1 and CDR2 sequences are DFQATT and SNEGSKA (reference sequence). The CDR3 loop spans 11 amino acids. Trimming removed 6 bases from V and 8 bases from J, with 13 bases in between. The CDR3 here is CSAKPTIGYTF. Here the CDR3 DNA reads TGCAGTGCAAAGCCAACTATCGGCTACACCTTC.

This CDR3 reads CASSRNQGGTDTQYF. The CDR3 DNA sequence: TGTGCCAGTAGTAGGAACCAGGGTGGCACAGATACGCAGTATTTT. The chain recombines TRBV19 with TRBJ2-3; tentatively, D is TRBD1 (5 bases). Germline V lookup: CDR1 LNHDA, CDR2 SQIVND (reference sequence). The CDR3 loop spans 15 amino acids. Trimming removed 4 bases at V and 1 base at J, with 12 bases between.

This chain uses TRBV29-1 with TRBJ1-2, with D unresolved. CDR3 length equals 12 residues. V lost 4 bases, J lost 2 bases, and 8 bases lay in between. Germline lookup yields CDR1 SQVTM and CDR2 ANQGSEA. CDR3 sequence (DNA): TGCAGCGTTGTGCACAAGAACTATGGCTACACCTTC. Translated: CSVVHKNYGYTF.

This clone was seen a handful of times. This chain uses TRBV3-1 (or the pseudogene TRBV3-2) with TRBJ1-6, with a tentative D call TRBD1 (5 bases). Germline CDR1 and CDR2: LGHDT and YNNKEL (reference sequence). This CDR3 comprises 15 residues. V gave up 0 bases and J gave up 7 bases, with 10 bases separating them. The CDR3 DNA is TGTGCCAGCAGCCAAGAGGGACTTCAAAATTCACCCCTCCACTTT. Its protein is CASSQEGLQNSPLHF.

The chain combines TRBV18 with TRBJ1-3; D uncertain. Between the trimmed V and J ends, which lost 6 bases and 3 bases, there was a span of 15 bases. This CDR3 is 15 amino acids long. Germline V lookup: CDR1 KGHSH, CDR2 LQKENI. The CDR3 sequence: CASSPTPSFGNTIYF. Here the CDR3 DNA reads TGTGCCAGCTCCCCAACACCATCGTTTGGAAACACCATATATTTT.

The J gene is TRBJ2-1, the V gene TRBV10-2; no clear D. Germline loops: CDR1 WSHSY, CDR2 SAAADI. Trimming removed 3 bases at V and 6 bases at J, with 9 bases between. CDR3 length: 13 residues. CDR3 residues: CASSDTGFNEQFF. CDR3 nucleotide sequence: TGCGCCAGCAGTGATACCGGGTTCAATGAGCAGTTCTTC.

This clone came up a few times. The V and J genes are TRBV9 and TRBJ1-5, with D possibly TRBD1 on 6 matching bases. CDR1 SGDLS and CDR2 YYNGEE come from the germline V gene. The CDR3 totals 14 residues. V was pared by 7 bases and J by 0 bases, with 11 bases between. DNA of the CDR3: TGTGCCAGCGGCAGACAGGATAGCAATCAGCCCCAGCATTTT. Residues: CASGRQDSNQPQHF.